This entry features one T cell receptor beta chain sequence. TCRdb's copy holds only in-frame clones and misses some; the assay was immunoSEQ multiplex PCR. Among roughly 500,000 clones listed, around 78% were seen once. The data are from a study of shared T cell receptors in the human thymus. This same sample was also taken into another study, of human thymus T cells. From that study: Donors were healthy Finnish infants having corrective surgery for congenital heart defects. Resections from corrective heart surgery supplied the thymus tissue. Thymic repertoires from unrelated individuals overlapped highly, related research reported.

The specimen was thymocytes. This clonotype originated in a boy under two years old with a congenital heart defect.

The CDR3 DNA sequence: TGTGCCAGCAGTTACCGGGACAGGGGGTTGGATACGCAGTATTTT. It specifies CASSYRDRGLDTQYF. The chain joins TRBV6-5 to TRBJ2-3; 11 bases fit TRBD1. Germline lookup yields CDR1 MNHEY and CDR2 SVGAGI. V gave up 2 bases and J gave up 6 bases; unmatched junction bases: 4. The CDR3 spans 15 residues.